The present TCR beta chain was sequenced within a study of cytomegalovirus exposure and HLA in healthy donors. Study outcomes and limitations: Testing in vitro showed three CMV-associated chains specific for CMV antigens. In a later analysis, CMV-associated beta chains were mostly HLA-associated, it appeared. In an earlier analysis, most TCR beta V segments were productive about 90% or about 30% of the time.

When sampled, the donors appeared nominally healthy, though they likely had unrecorded immune exposures. PCR used 60 Vbeta primers and 13 Jbeta primers. Using immunoSEQ multiplex PCR, the repertoire was profiled, and TCRdb retains in-frame clones only, with some absent. The top ten clones hold around 9.6% of a sample with 200,000 to 250,000 clones, over 80% of them seen once. Remarks on this clone: Its antigen remains unidentified.

Trimming cost V 1 base and J 3 bases, with 7 bases left between them. This CDR3 comprises 13 residues. CDR1 MNHNS and CDR2 SASEGT come from the germline V gene. The clonotype comes from a woman aged 45-59 years in good health and CMV-seropositive. The gene calls are TRBV6-1 and TRBJ2-7; maybe TRBD1 (6 bases). The sequenced material came from PBMCs. CDR3 residues: CASSEGQVYEQYF. The CDR3 nucleotides read TGTGCCAGCAGTGAAGGACAGGTCTACGAGCAGTACTTC.